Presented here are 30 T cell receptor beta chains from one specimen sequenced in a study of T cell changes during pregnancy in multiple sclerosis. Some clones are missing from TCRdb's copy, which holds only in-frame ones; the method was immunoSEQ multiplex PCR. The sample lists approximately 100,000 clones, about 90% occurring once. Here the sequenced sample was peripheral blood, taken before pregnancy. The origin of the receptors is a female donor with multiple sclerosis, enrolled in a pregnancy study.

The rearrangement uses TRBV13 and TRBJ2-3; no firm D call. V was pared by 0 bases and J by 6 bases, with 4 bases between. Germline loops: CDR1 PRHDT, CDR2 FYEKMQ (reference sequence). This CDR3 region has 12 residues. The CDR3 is CASSLGRDTQYF. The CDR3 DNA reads TGTGCCAGCAGCTTAGGGCGGGATACGCAGTATTTT. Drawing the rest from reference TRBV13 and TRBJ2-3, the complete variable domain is AAGVIQSPRHLIKEKRETATLKCYPIPRHDTVYWYQQGPGQDPQFLISFYEKMQSDKGSIPDRFSAQQFSDYHSELNMSSLELGDSALYFCASSLGRDTQYFGPGTRLTVL.

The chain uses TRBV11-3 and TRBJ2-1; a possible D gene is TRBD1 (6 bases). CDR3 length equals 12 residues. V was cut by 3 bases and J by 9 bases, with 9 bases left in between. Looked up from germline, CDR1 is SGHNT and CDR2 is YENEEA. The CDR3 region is CASSFRGSEQFF. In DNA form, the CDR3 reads TGTGCCAGCAGCTTCAGGGGTAGTGAGCAGTTCTTC.

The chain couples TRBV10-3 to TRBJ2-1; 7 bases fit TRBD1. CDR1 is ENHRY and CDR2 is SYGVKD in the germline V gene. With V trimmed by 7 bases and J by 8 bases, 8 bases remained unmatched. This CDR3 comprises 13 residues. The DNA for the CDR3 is TGTGCCATCACTAAAGACAGGGACGATGAGCAGTTCTTC. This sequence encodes CAITKDRDDEQFF.

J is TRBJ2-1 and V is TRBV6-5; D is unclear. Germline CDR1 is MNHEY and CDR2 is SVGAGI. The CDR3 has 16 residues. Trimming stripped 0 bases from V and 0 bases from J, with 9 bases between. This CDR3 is CASSYSELSSYNEQFF. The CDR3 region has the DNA TGTGCCAGCAGTTACTCGGAGCTAAGCTCCTACAATGAGCAGTTCTTC.

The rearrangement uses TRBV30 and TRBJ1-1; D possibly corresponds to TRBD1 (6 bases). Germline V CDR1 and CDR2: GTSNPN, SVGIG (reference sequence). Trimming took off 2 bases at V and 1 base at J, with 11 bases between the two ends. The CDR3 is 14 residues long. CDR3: CAWSSGTKNTEAFF. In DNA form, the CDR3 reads TGTGCCTGGAGTTCCGGGACAAAGAACACTGAAGCTTTCTTT.

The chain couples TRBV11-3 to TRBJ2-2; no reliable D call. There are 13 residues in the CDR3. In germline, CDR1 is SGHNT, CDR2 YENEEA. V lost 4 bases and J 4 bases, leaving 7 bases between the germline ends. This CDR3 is CASSYGATGELFF. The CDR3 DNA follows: TGTGCCAGCAGCTATGGAGCCACCGGGGAGCTGTTTTTT. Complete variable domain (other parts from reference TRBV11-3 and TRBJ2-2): EAGVVQSPRYKIIEKKQPVAFWCNPISGHNTLYWYLQNLGQGPELLIRYENEEAVDDSQLPKDRFSAERLKGVDSTLKIQPAELGDSAVYLCASSYGATGELFFGEGSRLTVL.

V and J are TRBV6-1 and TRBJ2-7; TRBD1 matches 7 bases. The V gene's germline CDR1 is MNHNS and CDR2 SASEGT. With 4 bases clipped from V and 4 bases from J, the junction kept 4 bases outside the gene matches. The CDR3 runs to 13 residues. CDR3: CASSVRQGYEQYF. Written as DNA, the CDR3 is TGTGCCAGCAGTGTCCGACAGGGTTACGAGCAGTACTTC.

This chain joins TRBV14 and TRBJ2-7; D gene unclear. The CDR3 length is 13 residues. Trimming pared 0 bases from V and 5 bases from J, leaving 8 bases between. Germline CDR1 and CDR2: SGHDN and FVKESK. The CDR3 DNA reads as TGTGCCAGCAGCCAAGAGCAGTTCCACGAGCAGTACTTC. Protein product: CASSQEQFHEQYF.

As DNA, the CDR3 is TGTGCCAGCAGCTTCGGGACAGGCCTAGCGGGGGGATACTCCTACGAGCAGTACTTC. This gives the protein CASSFGTGLAGGYSYEQYF. The V and J genes are TRBV5-5 and TRBJ2-7; 11 positions agree with TRBD2. Germline CDR1 SGHKS, CDR2 YYEKEE (reference sequence). The ends lost 2 bases at V and 0 bases at J; junction bases unmatched: 13. The CDR3 is 19 residues long.

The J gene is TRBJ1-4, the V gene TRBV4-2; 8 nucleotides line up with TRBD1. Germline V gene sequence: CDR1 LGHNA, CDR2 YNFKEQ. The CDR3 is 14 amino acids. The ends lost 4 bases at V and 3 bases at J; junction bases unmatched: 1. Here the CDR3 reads CASSPGQANEKLFF. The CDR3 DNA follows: TGTGCCAGCAGCCCGGGACAGGCTAATGAAAAACTGTTTTTT.

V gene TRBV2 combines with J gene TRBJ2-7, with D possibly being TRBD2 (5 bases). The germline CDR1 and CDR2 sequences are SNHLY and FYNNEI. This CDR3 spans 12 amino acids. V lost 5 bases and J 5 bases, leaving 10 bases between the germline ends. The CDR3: CASSTPGNEQYF. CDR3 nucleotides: TGTGCCAGCAGTACACCGGGGAACGAGCAGTACTTC.

The CDR3 loop reads CASRVSEISYEQYF. The CDR3 nucleotides read TGTGCCAGCAGAGTCTCCGAGATTTCCTACGAGCAGTACTTC. V is TRBV6-1 and J is TRBJ2-7; no definite D call. The V and J ends lost 6 bases and 1 base respectively, with 13 bases between them. The germline V gene encodes CDR1 MNHNS and CDR2 SASEGT. The CDR3 sequence is 14 residues long.

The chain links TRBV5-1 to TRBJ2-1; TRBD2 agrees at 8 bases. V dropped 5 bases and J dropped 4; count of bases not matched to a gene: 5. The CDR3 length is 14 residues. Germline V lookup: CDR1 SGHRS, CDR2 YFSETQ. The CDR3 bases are TGCGCCAGCAGTCGACTAGCGTTATACAATGAGCAGTTCTTC. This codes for CASSRLALYNEQFF.

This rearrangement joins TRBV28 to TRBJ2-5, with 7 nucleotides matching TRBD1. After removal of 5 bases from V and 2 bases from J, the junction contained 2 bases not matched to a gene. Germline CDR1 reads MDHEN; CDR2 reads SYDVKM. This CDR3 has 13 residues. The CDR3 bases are TGTGCCAGCAGTGGGACAGCACAAGAGACCCAGTACTTC. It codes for CASSGTAQETQYF.

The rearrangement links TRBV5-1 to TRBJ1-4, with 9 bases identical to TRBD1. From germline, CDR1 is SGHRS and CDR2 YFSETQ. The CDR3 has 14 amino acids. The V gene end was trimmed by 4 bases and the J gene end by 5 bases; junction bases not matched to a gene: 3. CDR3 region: CASSETGGNEKLFF. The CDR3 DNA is TGCGCCAGCAGCGAGACAGGGGGAAATGAAAAACTGTTTTTT. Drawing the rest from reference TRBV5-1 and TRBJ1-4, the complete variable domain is KAGVTQTPRYLIKTRGQQVTLSCSPISGHRSVSWYQQTPGQGLQFLFEYFSETQRNKGNFPGRFSGRQFSNSRSEMNVSTLELGDSALYLCASSETGGNEKLFFGSGTQLSVL.

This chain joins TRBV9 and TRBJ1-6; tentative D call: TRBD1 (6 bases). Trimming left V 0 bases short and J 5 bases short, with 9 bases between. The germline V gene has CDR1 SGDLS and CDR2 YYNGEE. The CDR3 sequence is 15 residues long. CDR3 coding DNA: TGTGCCAGCAGCGTAGGGGACATTAATAATTCACCCCTCCACTTT. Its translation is CASSVGDINNSPLHF.

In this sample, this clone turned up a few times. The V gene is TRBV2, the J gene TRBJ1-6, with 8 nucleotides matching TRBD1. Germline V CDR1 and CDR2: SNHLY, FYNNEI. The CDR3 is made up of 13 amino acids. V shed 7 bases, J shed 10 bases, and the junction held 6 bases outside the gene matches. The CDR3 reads CASTGQEYSPLHF. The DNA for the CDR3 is TGTGCCAGCACGGGACAGGAATACTCACCCCTCCACTTT.

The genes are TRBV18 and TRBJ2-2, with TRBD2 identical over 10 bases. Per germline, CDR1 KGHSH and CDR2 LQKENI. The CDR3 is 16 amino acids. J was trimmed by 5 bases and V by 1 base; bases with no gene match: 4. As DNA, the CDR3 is TGTGCCAGCTCACCACTAGCGGGAGGCGAAACCGGGGAGCTGTTTTTT. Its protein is CASSPLAGGETGELFF.

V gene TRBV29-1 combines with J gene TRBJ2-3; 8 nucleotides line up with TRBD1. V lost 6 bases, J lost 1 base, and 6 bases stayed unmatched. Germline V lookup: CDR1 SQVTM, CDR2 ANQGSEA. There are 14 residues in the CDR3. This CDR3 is CSVRRGRGTDTQYF. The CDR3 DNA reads TGCAGCGTACGCAGGGGGCGCGGCACAGATACGCAGTATTTT.

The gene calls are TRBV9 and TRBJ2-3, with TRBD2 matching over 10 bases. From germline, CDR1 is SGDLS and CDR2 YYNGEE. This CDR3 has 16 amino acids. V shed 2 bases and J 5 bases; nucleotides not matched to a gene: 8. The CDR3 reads CASSVQSGRALDTQYF. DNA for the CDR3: TGTGCCAGCAGCGTCCAGAGCGGGAGGGCCTTAGATACGCAGTATTTT.

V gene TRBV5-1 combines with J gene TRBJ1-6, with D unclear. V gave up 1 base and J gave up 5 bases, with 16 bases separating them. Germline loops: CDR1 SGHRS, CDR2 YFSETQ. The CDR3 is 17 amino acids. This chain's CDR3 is CASSLRPGLNNNSPLHF. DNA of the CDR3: TGCGCCAGCAGCTTGAGGCCTGGGCTAAATAATAATTCACCCCTCCACTTT.

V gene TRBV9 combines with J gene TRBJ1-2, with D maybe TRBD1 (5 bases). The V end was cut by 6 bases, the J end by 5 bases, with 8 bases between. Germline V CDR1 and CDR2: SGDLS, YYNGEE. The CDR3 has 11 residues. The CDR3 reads CASTGDYGYTF. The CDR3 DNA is TGTGCCAGCACGGGGGATTATGGCTACACCTTC. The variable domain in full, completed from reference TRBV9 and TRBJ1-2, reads DSGVTQTPKHLITATGQRVTLRCSPRSGDLSVYWYQQSLDQGLQFLIQYYNGEERAKGNILERFSAQQFPDLHSELNLSSLELGDSALYFCASTGDYGYTFGSGTRLTVV.

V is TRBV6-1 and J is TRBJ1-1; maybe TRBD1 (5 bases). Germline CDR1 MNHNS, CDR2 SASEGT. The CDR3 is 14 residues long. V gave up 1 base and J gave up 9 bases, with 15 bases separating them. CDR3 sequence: CASSEEAGPRKAFF. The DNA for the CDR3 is TGTGCCAGCAGTGAAGAGGCGGGACCTAGGAAAGCTTTCTTT.

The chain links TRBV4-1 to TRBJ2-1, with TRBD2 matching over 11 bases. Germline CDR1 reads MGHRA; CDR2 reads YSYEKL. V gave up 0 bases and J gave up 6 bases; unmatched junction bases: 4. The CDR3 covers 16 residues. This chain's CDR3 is CASSQDLGTSGNEQFF. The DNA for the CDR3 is TGCGCCAGCAGCCAAGATTTGGGGACTAGCGGCAATGAGCAGTTCTTC.

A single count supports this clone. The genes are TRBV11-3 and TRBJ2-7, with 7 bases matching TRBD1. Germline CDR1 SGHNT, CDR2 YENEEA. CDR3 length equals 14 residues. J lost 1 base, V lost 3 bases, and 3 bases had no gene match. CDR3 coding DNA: TGTGCCAGCAGCTTCCGACAGGGATCCTACGAGCAGTACTTC. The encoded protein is CASSFRQGSYEQYF.

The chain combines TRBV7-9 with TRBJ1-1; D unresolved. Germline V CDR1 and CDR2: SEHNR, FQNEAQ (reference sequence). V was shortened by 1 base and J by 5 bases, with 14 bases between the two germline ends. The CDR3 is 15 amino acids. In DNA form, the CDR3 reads TGTGCCAGCAGCTTAGACGGAGGACCGGGGACTGAAGCTTTCTTT. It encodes CASSLDGGPGTEAFF.

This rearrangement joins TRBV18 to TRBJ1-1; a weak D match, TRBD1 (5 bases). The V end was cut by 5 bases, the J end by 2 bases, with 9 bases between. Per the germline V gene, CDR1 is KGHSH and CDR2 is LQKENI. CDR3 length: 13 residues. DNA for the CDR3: TGTGCCAGCTCAGCCCAGGGAAACACTGAAGCTTTCTTT. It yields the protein CASSAQGNTEAFF.

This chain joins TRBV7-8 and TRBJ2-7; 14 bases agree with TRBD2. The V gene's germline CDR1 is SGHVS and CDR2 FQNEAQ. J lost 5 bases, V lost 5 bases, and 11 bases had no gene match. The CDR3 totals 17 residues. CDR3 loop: CASSRRLAGGLYDEQYF. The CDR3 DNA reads TGTGCCAGCAGCCGTCGACTAGCGGGAGGGCTTTACGACGAGCAGTACTTC.

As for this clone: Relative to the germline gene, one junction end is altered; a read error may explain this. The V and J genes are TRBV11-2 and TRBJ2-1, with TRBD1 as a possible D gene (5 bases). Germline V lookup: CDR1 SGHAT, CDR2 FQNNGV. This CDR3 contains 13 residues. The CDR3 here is CASSLEGIVNRIF. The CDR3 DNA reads TGTGCCAGCAGCTTAGAGGGCATCGTAAACAGGATCTTC.

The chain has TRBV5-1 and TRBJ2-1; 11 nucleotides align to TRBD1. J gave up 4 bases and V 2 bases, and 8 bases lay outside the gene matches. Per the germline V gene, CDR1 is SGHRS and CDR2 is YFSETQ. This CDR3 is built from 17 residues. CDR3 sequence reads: CASSLPSGQGVYNEQFF. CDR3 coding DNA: TGCGCCAGCAGCTTACCTTCGGGACAGGGGGTTTACAATGAGCAGTTCTTC. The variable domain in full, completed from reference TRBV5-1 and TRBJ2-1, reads KAGVTQTPRYLIKTRGQQVTLSCSPISGHRSVSWYQQTPGQGLQFLFEYFSETQRNKGNFPGRFSGRQFSNSRSEMNVSTLELGDSALYLCASSLPSGQGVYNEQFFGPGTRLTVL.